This TCR beta chain was observed in a study of shared clonotypes between healthy human individuals. Here immunoSEQ multiplex PCR was the method, and the copy in TCRdb shows in-frame clones only, minus some. In the table there are 85,000 to 100,000 clones, 68% of which are singletons. This clone was observed a few times. This CDR3 is 13 amino acids long. The V gene end was trimmed by 4 bases and the J gene end by 6 bases; junction bases not matched to a gene: 4. CDR1 is WNHNN, CDR2 SYGVQD, per germline (reference sequence). The sequence was obtained from a man aged 25 to 40 in good health. Input material: memory CD8+ T cells sorted from blood. As for subset: CD45RO+ cells pooled with CCR7-negative TemRA cells. V gene TRBV10-1 combines with J gene TRBJ2-7, with 9 bases lining up with TRBD1. CDR3 region: CASSGGTGSEQYF. The CDR3 nucleotides are TGCGCCAGCAGTGGTGGGACAGGGAGCGAGCAGTACTTC.